This is a list of T cell receptor beta chains from one sample in a study of beta chain features in type 1 diabetes. TCRdb's copy holds only in-frame clones and misses some; the assay was immunoSEQ multiplex PCR. The repertoire includes under 500,000 clones, around 28% of them detected once, and 0.05% to 0.065% sits in the top ten. The source material was naive CD4+ T cells from blood. The receptor source for this set is a man aged 18 to 35 in good health. Each CDR3 is given with its conserved first and last residue. Each record gives: V gene, J gene, CDR3 protein.

TRBV14	TRBJ2-7	CASSPRTSGDDEQYF
TRBV30	TRBJ2-1	CAWRSVDEQFF
TRBV7-2	TRBJ1-4	CASSLYYRARNEKLFF
TRBV15	TRBJ2-1	CATSRTIREVTHNEQFF
TRBV29-1	TRBJ1-2	CSVEGETGGGRKDGYTF
TRBV9	TRBJ2-6	CASSAQGALLANVLTF
TRBV30	TRBJ2-2	CAWSWHSRNTGELFF
TRBV29-1	TRBJ1-2	CSVVYRTGGYGYTF
TRBV29-1	TRBJ2-1	CSGDQNNEQFF
TRBV27	TRBJ2-1	CASRRGSAYNEQFF
TRBV7-9	TRBJ2-6	CASSSTAGANVLTF
TRBV30	TRBJ1-1	CAWSVSPNTEAFF
TRBV30	TRBJ1-1	CASGLWGTEAFF
TRBV29-1	TRBJ2-5	CSVVAGPGETQYF
TRBV18	TRBJ2-5	CASSRSQETQYF
TRBV5-1	TRBJ2-3	CASRLGLAGGDTQYF
TRBV27	TRBJ2-7	CASRMRGSYEQYF
TRBV4-3	TRBJ1-2	CASSQGTWSGYGYTF
TRBV5-4	TRBJ2-3	CASSLGGTQYF
TRBV29-1	TRBJ1-1	CSVGRLFGTGFVTEAFF
TRBV30	TRBJ2-5	CAWSHRQVQETQYF
TRBV25-1	TRBJ1-1	CASSTTGTAEAFF
TRBV29-1	TRBJ1-4	CSVARDRGSDEKLFF
TRBV20-1	TRBJ1-2	CSGDLGYGYTF
TRBV5-4	TRBJ2-7	CASSESAGSEQYF
TRBV29-1	TRBJ2-5	CSVLRTGKETQYF
TRBV9	TRBJ1-1	CASGTGNTEAFF
TRBV30	TRBJ1-2	CAWSDTGTAYGYTF
TRBV9	TRBJ1-2	CASSTRVGGYGYTF
TRBV5-1	TRBJ2-1	CASSLAQGNEQFF
TRBV29-1	TRBJ2-7	CSVGDRVGNEQYF
TRBV11-2	TRBJ2-7	CASSFERGLYEQYF
TRBV30	TRBJ2-3	CAWGPTVAQYF
TRBV7-2	TRBJ2-7	CASSQVGYEQYF
TRBV5-5	TRBJ2-7	CASSLLPAYEQYF
TRBV25-1	TRBJ2-3	CASSEADTQYF
TRBV7-2	TRBJ2-4	CASSPRTGGAKNIQYF
TRBV7-2	TRBJ1-5	CASSLQNSNQPQHF
TRBV5-4	TRBJ2-2	CASSSREAGELFF
TRBV29-1	TRBJ1-1	CSVSRAGGVITEAFF